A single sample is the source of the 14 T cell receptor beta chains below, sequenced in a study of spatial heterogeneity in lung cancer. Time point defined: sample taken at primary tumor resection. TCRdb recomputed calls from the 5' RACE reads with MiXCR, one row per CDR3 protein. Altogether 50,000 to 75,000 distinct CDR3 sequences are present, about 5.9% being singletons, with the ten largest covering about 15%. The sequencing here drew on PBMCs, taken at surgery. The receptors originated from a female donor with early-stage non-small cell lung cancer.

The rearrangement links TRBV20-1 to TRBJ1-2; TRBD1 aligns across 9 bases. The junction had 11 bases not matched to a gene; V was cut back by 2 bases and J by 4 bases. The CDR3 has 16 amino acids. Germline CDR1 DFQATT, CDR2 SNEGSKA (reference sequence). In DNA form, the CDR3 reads TGCAGTGCTAGAAACTCTAACAGGGGGCTGGGCTATGGCTACACCTTC. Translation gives CSARNSNRGLGYGYTF.

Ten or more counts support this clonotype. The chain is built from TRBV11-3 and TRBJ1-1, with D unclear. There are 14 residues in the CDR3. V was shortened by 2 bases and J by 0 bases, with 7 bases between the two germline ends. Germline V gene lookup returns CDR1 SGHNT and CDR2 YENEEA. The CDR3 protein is CASSLNRVNTEAFF. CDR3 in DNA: TGTGCCAGCAGCTTAAACCGCGTGAACACTGAAGCTTTCTTT.

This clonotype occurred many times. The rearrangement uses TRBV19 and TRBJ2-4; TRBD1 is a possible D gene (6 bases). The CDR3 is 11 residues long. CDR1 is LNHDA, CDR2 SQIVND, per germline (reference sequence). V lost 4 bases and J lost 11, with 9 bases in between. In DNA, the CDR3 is TGTGCCAGTAGTAGGGACACCCTTCAGTACTTC. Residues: CASSRDTLQYF.

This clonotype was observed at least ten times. This CDR3 is CAISEIKGERNEQFF. Written as DNA, the CDR3 is TGTGCCATCAGTGAGATAAAGGGGGAGAGGAATGAGCAGTTCTTC. J is TRBJ2-1 and V is TRBV10-3; D is possibly TRBD1 (6 bases). This CDR3 is built from 15 residues. V gave up 2 bases and J gave up 7 bases, with 15 bases separating them. Per germline, CDR1 ENHRY and CDR2 SYGVKD.

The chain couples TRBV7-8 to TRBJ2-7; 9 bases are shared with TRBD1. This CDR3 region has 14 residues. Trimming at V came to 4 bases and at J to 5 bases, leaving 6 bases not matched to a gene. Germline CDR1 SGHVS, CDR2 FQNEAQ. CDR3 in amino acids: CASSSDRGSHEQYF. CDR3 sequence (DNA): TGTGCCAGCAGCTCCGACAGGGGGTCCCACGAGCAGTACTTC. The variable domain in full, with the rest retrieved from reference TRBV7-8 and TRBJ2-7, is GAGVSQSPRYKVAKRGQDVALRCDPISGHVSLFWYQQALGQGPEFLTYFQNEAQLDKSGLPSDRFFAERPEGSVSTLKIQRTQQEDSAVYLCASSSDRGSHEQYFGPGTRLTVT.

The CDR3 coding sequence is TGTGCCAGCAGCTCCACGATCGGACAGGTTGGAAACACCATATATTTT. As protein: CASSSTIGQVGNTIYF. The rearrangement joins TRBV7-8 to TRBJ1-3, with 7 positions matching TRBD1. Germline V lookup: CDR1 SGHVS, CDR2 FQNEAQ. This CDR3 is 16 amino acids long. Unmatched junction bases numbered 9, after V lost 4 bases and J lost 3 bases. Combining the CDR3 with reference TRBV7-8 and TRBJ1-3 gives the whole variable domain GAGVSQSPRYKVAKRGQDVALRCDPISGHVSLFWYQQALGQGPEFLTYFQNEAQLDKSGLPSDRFFAERPEGSVSTLKIQRTQQEDSAVYLCASSSTIGQVGNTIYFGEGSWLTVV.

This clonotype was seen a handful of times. The CDR3 DNA is TGTGCCAGCAGCTTTGGGACAGCGAACACCGGGGAGCTGTTTTTT. This sequence encodes CASSFGTANTGELFF. J is TRBJ2-2 and V is TRBV11-2; TRBD1 agrees at 7 bases. V shed 3 bases, J shed 0 bases, and the junction held 1 base outside the gene matches. Germline V CDR1 and CDR2: SGHAT, FQNNGV. CDR3 length: 15 amino acids.

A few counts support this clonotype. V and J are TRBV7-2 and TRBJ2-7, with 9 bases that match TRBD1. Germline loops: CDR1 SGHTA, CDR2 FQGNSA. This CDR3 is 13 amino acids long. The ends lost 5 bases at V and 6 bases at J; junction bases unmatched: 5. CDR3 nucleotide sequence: TGTGCCAGCAGCAGAGGGGACAGGGTCGAGCAGTACTTC. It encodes CASSRGDRVEQYF.

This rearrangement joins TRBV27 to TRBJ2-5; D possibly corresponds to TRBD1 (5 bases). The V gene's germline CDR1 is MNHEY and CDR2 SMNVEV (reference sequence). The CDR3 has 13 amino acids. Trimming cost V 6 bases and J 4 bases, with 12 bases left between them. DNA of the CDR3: TGTGCCAGCAGGGGTGACAGAGGAGAGACCCAGTACTTC. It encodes CASRGDRGETQYF.

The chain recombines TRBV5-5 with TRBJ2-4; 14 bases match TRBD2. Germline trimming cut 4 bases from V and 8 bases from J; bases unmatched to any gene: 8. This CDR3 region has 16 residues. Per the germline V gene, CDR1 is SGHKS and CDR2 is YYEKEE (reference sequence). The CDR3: CASSKGTSGSRDIQYF. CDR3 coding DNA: TGTGCCAGCAGCAAAGGGACTAGCGGGAGTAGGGACATTCAGTACTTC.

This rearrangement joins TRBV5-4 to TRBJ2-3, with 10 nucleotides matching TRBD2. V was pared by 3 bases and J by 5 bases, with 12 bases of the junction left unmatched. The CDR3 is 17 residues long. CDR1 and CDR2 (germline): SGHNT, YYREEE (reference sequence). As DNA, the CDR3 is TGTGCCAGCAGCTCTGGGACTAGCGTTCCCCTTGGAGATACGCAGTATTTT. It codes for CASSSGTSVPLGDTQYF.

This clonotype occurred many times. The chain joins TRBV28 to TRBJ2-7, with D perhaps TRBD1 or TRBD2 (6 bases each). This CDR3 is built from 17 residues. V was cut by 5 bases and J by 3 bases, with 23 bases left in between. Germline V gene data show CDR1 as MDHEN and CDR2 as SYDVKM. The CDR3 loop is CASSPSLRQGGIYEQYV. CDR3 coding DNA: TGTGCCAGCAGTCCCAGCCTTCGTCAAGGGGGGATCTACGAGCAGTACGTC.

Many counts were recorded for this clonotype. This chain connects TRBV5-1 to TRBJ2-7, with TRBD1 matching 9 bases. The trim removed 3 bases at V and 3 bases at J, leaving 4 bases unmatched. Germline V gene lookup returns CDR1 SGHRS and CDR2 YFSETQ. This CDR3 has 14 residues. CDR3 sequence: CASSSGQGIYEQYV. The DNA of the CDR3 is TGCGCCAGCAGCTCTGGACAGGGGATCTACGAGCAGTACGTC.

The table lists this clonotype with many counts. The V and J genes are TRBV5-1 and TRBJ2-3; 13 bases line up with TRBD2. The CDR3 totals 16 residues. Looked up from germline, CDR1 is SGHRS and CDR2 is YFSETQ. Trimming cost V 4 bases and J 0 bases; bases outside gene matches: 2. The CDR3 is CASSRTSGGSTDTQYF. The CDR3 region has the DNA TGCGCCAGCAGCAGGACTAGCGGGGGAAGCACAGATACGCAGTATTTT.